The present T cell receptor (beta chain) was sequenced within a study of monozygotic twins with inflammatory bowel disease. Per germline, CDR1 SQVTM and CDR2 ANQGSEA. This CDR3 has 14 amino acids. Blood was drawn once per donor, and each sample measured under 3 ml. After skipping T cell sorting, the authors isolated total RNA from whole blood. TCRdb reanalyzed the 5' RACE reads and collapses them to one entry per CDR3 protein, without DNA. Its table records 150,000 to 200,000 distinct CDR3 sequences. The V gene is TRBV29-1, the J gene TRBJ2-5; TCRdb's D gene call, TRBD2, goes unchecked for lack of DNA. The sequence came from a human donor with ulcerative colitis or Crohn's disease, or a healthy co-twin of an affected twin (not recorded which). The specimen was blood. CDR3: CSVEDPTSVETQYF.